Shown below are 5 T cell receptor beta chains from a single sample sequenced in a study of monozygotic twins with inflammatory bowel disease. Using the 5' RACE reads, TCRdb records one entry per CDR3 protein without DNA. The listing records approximately 120,000 distinct CDR3 sequences. The sample was blood. The receptor source for this set is a human donor with ulcerative colitis or Crohn's disease, or a healthy co-twin of an affected twin (not recorded which).

The chain employs TRBV12-3 or TRBV12-4 and TRBJ2-3; as DNA is missing, the TRBD1 call by TCRdb cannot be tested. The CDR3 spans 15 residues. CDR3: CASSLDGGSTDTQYF.

This chain uses TRBV3-1 with TRBJ1-5; checking the TCRdb D call of TRBD1 is not possible without DNA. Looked up from germline, CDR1 is LGHDT and CDR2 is YNNKEL (reference sequence). CDR3 length: 13 residues. CDR3 residues: CASSQDRGKPQHF.

The rearrangement joins TRBV5-1 to TRBJ2-1; the D gene TCRdb calls, TRBD1, cannot be checked with no DNA. Germline V gene data show CDR1 as SGHRS and CDR2 as YFSETQ. The CDR3 runs 16 residues. CDR3 amino acids: CASSLGAGFDYNEQFF.

This chain uses TRBV19 with TRBJ1-5. CDR1 and CDR2 (germline): LNHDA, SQIVND (reference sequence). The CDR3 covers 16 residues. The chain's CDR3 is CASSISVGGGNQPQHF.

V gene TRBV6-1 combines with J gene TRBJ2-1; TCRdb names TRBD1, which stays unverified in the absence of DNA. Germline V gene data show CDR1 as MNHNS and CDR2 as SASEGT. This CDR3 spans 14 amino acids. CDR3 amino acids: CASSDRQGVDEQFF.